This TCR beta chain comes out of a study of blood T cell repertoires in COVID-19. Study details: Specimens from acute and convalescent COVID-19 originated in the United States, Italy and Spain. In each case, the material was cDNA or gDNA derived from T cells, B-cell-depleted T cells, or PBMCs.

Methods used by the authors: From reference gene primer amplification, estimates of nucleated cell counts were derived. Assay: immunoSEQ multiplex PCR; the TCRdb copy retains only in-frame clones and omits some. D and trimming come from the DNA, and the V and J calls and clone size come from that table. The sample carries a few hundred thousand clones, around 88% recorded once. The CDR3 runs 15 residues. Trimming at V came to 8 bases and at J to 1 base, leaving 8 bases not matched to a gene. The germline gives CDR1 WSHSY, CDR2 SAAADI. The clonotype was recovered from a man older than 75 with acute or convalescent COVID-19. The chain links TRBV10-2 to TRBJ2-3; 8 nucleotides agree with TRBD2. The sample consisted of peripheral blood. CDR3 protein: CASGPPRGGTDTQYF. CDR3 bases: TGCGCCAGCGGCCCGCCGCGGGGGGGCACAGATACGCAGTATTTT.